The clone carrying this TCR beta chain turned up a few times. The target antigen is unknown. At one of its ends the junction is not consistent with the germline gene, which may arise from a read error. The CDR3 sequence is 15 residues long. Per the germline V gene, CDR1 is PRHDT and CDR2 is FYEKMQ (reference sequence). The data stem from a study of identical twins. Notes on the study in general: Cross-sectional statistical analysis, not tracking of the same donors, underpinned the conclusions.

Unique molecular identifiers were in the cDNA, with template-switch universal primer binding. Using its own MiXCR run on the 5' RACE reads, TCRdb lists one record per CDR3 protein. In the table there are more than 600,000 distinct CDR3 sequences, 15% to 20% of which are singletons. The same sample was also studied in work on T cells expressing NK-cell markers.

The TCR originated in a woman under 30 in good health. Sequences were obtained from PBMCs. The gene calls are TRBV13 and TRBJ2-7, with D possibly matching TRBD1 (5 bases). The CDR3 DNA reads as TGTGCCAGCAGCTTAGCAAGGGGCGGAAGGGGCGAGCTGTACTTC. Translating gives CASSLARGGRGELYF.